The 11 T cell receptor beta chains below all came from one sample that was sequenced in a study of CD8+CD57+ T cells in acquired aplastic anemia. TCR beta VDJ combinations and CDR3 sequences were profiled from genomic DNA. One entry per CDR3 protein, called by TCRdb with MiXCR from the reads. Of under 200,000 distinct CDR3 sequences listed, roughly 64% are singletons. Sample: sorted CD4+, CD8+, or CD8+CD57+ T cells (not recorded which) from PBMCs. All receptors come from a human donor with severe aplastic anemia or a healthy control (not recorded which).

The chain is built from TRBV7-2 and TRBJ2-7; 7 bases align to TRBD1. The CDR3 extends over 16 amino acids. The germline CDR1 and CDR2 sequences are SGHTA and FQGNSA. V gave up 2 bases and J gave up 3 bases; unmatched junction bases: 10. CDR3 sequence: CASSLRQGGEGYEQYF. CDR3 in DNA: TGTGCCAGCAGCTTAAGACAGGGTGGAGAGGGCTACGAGCAGTACTTC.

This chain links TRBV5-1 with TRBJ2-7; 7 bases agree with TRBD2. The CDR3 runs to 12 residues. From germline, CDR1 is SGHRS and CDR2 YFSETQ. Trimming took 6 bases from V and 6 from J; bases not matched to a gene: 6. The chain's CDR3 is CASNGGGGEQYF. The CDR3 region has the DNA TGCGCCAGCAACGGTGGGGGGGGCGAGCAGTACTTC.

The genes are TRBV20-1 and TRBJ1-5; D is unclear. The V end lost 3 bases, the J end lost 9 bases, and 15 bases lay between the germline ends. CDR1 and CDR2 from the germline V gene are DFQATT and SNEGSKA (reference sequence). This CDR3 region has 13 residues. For the CDR3, the DNA is TGCAGTGCTAGTCTCCCCGGCGAGTCGCCCCAGCATTTT. Translation: CSASLPGESPQHF.

The chain's CDR3 is CASSMSHDQPQHF. The CDR3 bases are TGTGCCAGTAGTATGTCCCATGATCAGCCCCAGCATTTT. The chain carries TRBV19 and TRBJ1-5; D gene ambiguous. The V gene's germline CDR1 is LNHDA and CDR2 SQIVND (reference sequence). The V end was cut by 3 bases, the J end by 5 bases, with 8 bases between. The CDR3 extends over 13 amino acids. The entire variable domain, with the rest obtained from reference TRBV19 and TRBJ1-5, is as follows: DGGITQSPKYLFRKEGQNVTLSCEQNLNHDAMYWYRQDPGQGLRLIYYSQIVNDFQKGDIAEGYSVSREKKESFPLTVTSAQKNPTAFYLCASSMSHDQPQHFGDGTRLSIL.

This chain links TRBV10-1 with TRBJ2-1, with D possibly TRBD1 on 6 matching bases. CDR1 WNHNN and CDR2 SYGVQD come from the germline V gene (reference sequence). CDR3 length: 16 residues. The V end lost 7 bases, the J end lost 5 bases, and 21 bases lay between the germline ends. Here the CDR3 DNA reads TGCGCCAGCAAGAGCCGACAGGACCTTCGGGACAATGAGCAGTTCTTC. The encoded protein is CASKSRQDLRDNEQFF.

With regard to this clonotype: One end of the junction fails to match germline, which may point to a read error. This chain links TRBV5-1 with TRBJ1-3; D is uncertain. CDR3 length: 14 amino acids. Germline-derived CDR1 and CDR2 are SGHRS and YFSETQ. In DNA form, the CDR3 reads TGTGCCAGCAGCTTAGGTGGTACTGGAAACACCATATATTTT. This codes for CASSLGGTGNTIYF.

The chain carries TRBV29-1 and TRBJ2-7, with TRBD2 identical over 7 bases. Per germline, CDR1 SQVTM and CDR2 ANQGSEA. V was pared by 1 base and J by 3 bases, with 21 bases of the junction left unmatched. The CDR3 sequence is 19 residues long. The chain's CDR3 is CSVEGASSARGVTYYEQYF. Written as DNA, the CDR3 is TGCAGCGTTGAAGGTGCCAGTAGTGCACGGGGGGTTACTTACTACGAGCAGTACTTC.

V gene TRBV20-1 combines with J gene TRBJ2-1; D not resolved. The ends were cut back, 0 bases at V and 0 bases at J, with 9 bases in the middle. The CDR3 totals 15 residues. Germline assignment: CDR1 DFQATT and CDR2 SNEGSKA (reference sequence). CDR3 region: CSARDVRSSYNEQFF. The CDR3, as DNA: TGCAGTGCTAGAGATGTGAGGAGCTCCTACAATGAGCAGTTCTTC.

This chain joins TRBV7-9 and TRBJ2-2, with a tentative D call TRBD2 (6 bases). V was clipped by 6 bases and J by 10 bases, with 12 bases between them. This CDR3 has 12 residues. CDR1 SEHNR and CDR2 FQNEAQ come from the germline V gene (reference sequence). Written as DNA, the CDR3 is TGTGCCAGCAGTGTCGGGGGAGAGGAGCTGTTTTTT. Translation gives CASSVGGEELFF.

Ten or more counts support this clonotype. CDR3 in amino acids: CASSYSGASTDTQYF. CDR3 in DNA: TGTGCCAGCAGCTACAGCGGGGCTAGCACAGATACGCAGTATTTT. The chain recombines TRBV7-3 with TRBJ2-3; 7 bases line up with TRBD2. V was pared by 4 bases and J by 0 bases, with 4 bases of the junction left unmatched. The length of the CDR3 is 15 residues. Germline V gives CDR1 SGHTA, CDR2 FQGTGA.

This clonotype was seen just once. This chain joins TRBV7-9 and TRBJ2-7; 7 nucleotides line up with TRBD1. The CDR3 has 15 amino acids. Germline lookup yields CDR1 SEHNR and CDR2 FQNEAQ (reference sequence). V gave up 4 bases and J gave up 3 bases; unmatched junction bases: 9. The CDR3 DNA sequence: TGTGCCAGCAGCTCCACCTCGGACAGGAACTACGAGCAGTACTTC. It yields the protein CASSSTSDRNYEQYF.